The 30 T cell receptor beta chains in this list originate from one sample, sequenced in a study of T-cell memory formation after mild COVID-19. TCRdb reanalysed the 5' RACE reads using MiXCR and keeps one entry per CDR3 protein. This sample yields about 430,000 distinct CDR3 sequences, of which less than 25% are seen a single time; 7.5% to 10% belongs to the top ten. The sequenced material came from PBMCs or a T cell subset sorted from them (not recorded which). These receptors originate from an adult woman who had mild COVID-19 (a few samples of this study predate the infection). Cell type and time point are not known.

The CDR3 loop reads CASSAFGSGRREQYF. In DNA, the CDR3 is TGTGCCAGCAGTGCCTTTGGTAGCGGGAGACGGGAGCAGTACTTC. The rearrangement uses TRBV12-3 or TRBV12-4 and TRBJ2-7; TRBD2 matches 9 bases. V shed 5 bases, J shed 7 bases, and the junction held 12 bases outside the gene matches. This CDR3 comprises 15 residues.

This clonotype was detected only a few times. The chain recombines TRBV12-3 or TRBV12-4 with TRBJ2-3, with 10 bases lining up with TRBD2. This CDR3 spans 15 amino acids. V dropped 6 bases and J dropped 2; count of bases not matched to a gene: 5. The CDR3 nucleotides read TGTGCCAGCAGCTTCGGGACTAGCGACACAGATACGCAGTATTTT. Amino acids: CASSFGTSDTDTQYF.

This chain joins TRBV20-1 and TRBJ2-3, with 10 bases aligning to TRBD1. The CDR3 is 17 amino acids. V gave up 2 bases and J gave up 2 bases; unmatched junction bases: 10. CDR1 is DFQATT, CDR2 SNEGSKA, per germline (reference sequence). This chain's CDR3 is CSARQITGTGDTDTQYF. As DNA, the CDR3 is TGCAGTGCTAGACAAATAACCGGGACAGGGGACACAGATACGCAGTATTTT.

This clonotype has just a few counts. The chain combines TRBV29-1 with TRBJ2-7, with 7 bases that match TRBD1. The CDR3 extends over 12 amino acids. Trimming removed 6 bases from V and 0 bases from J; junction bases left unmatched: 2. The germline V gene encodes CDR1 SQVTM and CDR2 ANQGSEA. CDR3 sequence (DNA): TGCAGCGTCGGGACAGCCTCCTACGAGCAGTACTTC. Protein product: CSVGTASYEQYF.

CDR3 sequence: CASSPGQTPLEQYF. The CDR3 DNA reads as TGTGCCAGCAGCCCGGGACAGACTCCCCTCGAGCAGTACTTC. The V and J genes are TRBV12-3 or TRBV12-4 and TRBJ2-7; 7 bases map to TRBD1. V trimming: 6 bases; J trimming: 6 bases; junction bases outside the gene matches: 11. The CDR3 covers 14 residues.

This clonotype turned up a few times. The chain links TRBV4-1 to TRBJ1-3; D unresolved. The CDR3 loop spans 15 amino acids. Trimming pared 4 bases from V and 0 bases from J, leaving 10 bases between. Per the germline V gene, CDR1 is MGHRA and CDR2 is YSYEKL. CDR3 residues: CASSPQVISGNTIYF. CDR3 coding DNA: TGCGCCAGCAGCCCCCAAGTGATCTCTGGAAACACCATATATTTT.

This clonotype was seen ten or more times. This chain joins TRBV5-1 and TRBJ2-7; 7 bases line up with TRBD1. With V trimmed by 4 bases and J by 2 bases, 6 bases remained unmatched. Per the germline V gene, CDR1 is SGHRS and CDR2 is YFSETQ. There are 14 residues in the CDR3. CDR3 nucleotides: TGCGCCAGCAGCGTCACGACAGGGCCCTACGAGCAGTACTTC. This translates into CASSVTTGPYEQYF.

The table lists this clonotype with a few counts. This rearrangement joins TRBV5-6 to TRBJ1-3; D ambiguous. Between the trimmed V and J ends, which lost 5 bases and 1 base, there was a span of 22 bases. Germline CDR1 is SGHDT and CDR2 is YYEEEE. CDR3 length: 18 residues. CDR3 nucleotides: TGTGCCAGCAGACAAAAGCCGACCGACCCCGTGTCTGGAAACACCATATATTTT. It codes for CASRQKPTDPVSGNTIYF.

V and J are TRBV3-2 and TRBJ1-2; the listed D gene, TRBD1, was not tested against the DNA. TRBV3-2 is assigned pseudogene status. There are 10 residues in the CDR3. As DNA, the CDR3 is TGTGCCCGGGGGTTCTATGGCTACACCTTC. Translation gives CARGFYGYTF.

The chain couples TRBV7-2 to TRBJ2-3; unclear D gene. The CDR3 covers 17 residues. V was shortened by 3 bases and J by 0 bases, with 16 bases between the two germline ends. Looked up from germline, CDR1 is SGHTA and CDR2 is FQGNSA. The CDR3 region is CASSLIRSWYSTDTQYF. CDR3 nucleotides: TGTGCCAGCAGCTTGATACGGAGTTGGTATAGCACAGATACGCAGTATTTT.

This clonotype was observed a few times. The V and J genes are TRBV24-1 and TRBJ2-1; perhaps TRBD2 as D (6 bases). Trimming cost V 3 bases and J 5 bases, with 13 bases left between them. This CDR3 has 15 amino acids. Germline values: CDR1 KGHDR, CDR2 SFDVKD. CDR3 loop: CATSDPSGLHNEQFF. Here the CDR3 DNA reads TGTGCCACCAGTGATCCCAGCGGGCTCCACAATGAGCAGTTCTTC.

This chain joins TRBV5-1 and TRBJ1-4; D is possibly TRBD1 (6 bases). Between the trimmed V and J ends, which lost 6 bases and 8 bases, there was a span of 23 bases. The CDR3 loop spans 16 amino acids. Germline CDR1 and CDR2: SGHRS and YFSETQ. This chain's CDR3 is CASTRGGLRIQEKLFF. The DNA for the CDR3 is TGCGCCAGCACCAGAGGGGGGTTAAGGATCCAAGAAAAACTGTTTTTT.

This chain links TRBV6-2 or TRBV6-3 with TRBJ2-3; D call uncertain. This CDR3 spans 17 amino acids. V lost 0 bases to trimming and J lost 4 bases, with 17 bases between them. Germline V lookup: CDR1 MNHEY, CDR2 SVGEGT. The CDR3 protein is CASSYSNIGNMADTQYF. The CDR3, as DNA: TGTGCCAGCAGTTACTCGAATATTGGGAACATGGCAGATACGCAGTATTTT.

This clonotype occurred a few times. The chain carries TRBV20-1 and TRBJ2-1, with 10 bases identical to TRBD1. V trimming: 1 base; J trimming: 2 bases; junction bases outside the gene matches: 11. Germline loops: CDR1 DFQATT, CDR2 SNEGSKA (reference sequence). The CDR3 sequence is 18 residues long. The CDR3 nucleotides read TGCAGTGCTAGAGGCTGGACAGGGGGATCGTCGGCCTACAATGAGCAGTTCTTC. Its protein is CSARGWTGGSSAYNEQFF.

This sequence joins TRBV6-5 and TRBJ2-7; D possibly corresponds to TRBD1 (7 bases). The CDR3 has 14 amino acids. CDR1 is MNHEY, CDR2 SVGAGI, per germline. V lost 5 bases and J lost 3, with 14 bases in between. CDR3 amino acids: CASSQGGLRYEQYF. CDR3 nucleotide sequence: TGTGCCAGCAGTCAGGGGGGCCTCCGCTACGAGCAGTACTTC.

As to this clonotype: An end of the junction differs from the germline gene, which may be a read error. The CDR3 region has the DNA TGCGCCAGCAGGCACCCGGGGAGGGATAACTCACCCCTCCACTTT. Residues: CASRHPGRDNSPLHF. The V and J genes are TRBV4-1 and TRBJ1-6, with D uncertain. This CDR3 contains 15 residues. CDR1 is MGHRA, CDR2 YSYEKL, per germline.

This clonotype appeared a few times. V is TRBV20-1 and J is TRBJ2-4, with 11 nucleotides matching TRBD2. The V gene's germline CDR1 is DFQATT and CDR2 SNEGSKA (reference sequence). After removal of 5 bases from V and 0 bases from J, the junction contained 9 bases not matched to a gene. This CDR3 is 17 amino acids long. The CDR3 region is CSAYGASGGLAKNIQYF. In DNA, the CDR3 is TGCAGTGCTTACGGGGCTAGCGGGGGGCTAGCCAAAAACATTCAGTACTTC.

This clonotype turned up a few times. CDR3 sequence (DNA): TGTGCCATCAGTGAAGGGGACATAGATACGCAGTATTTT. Its translation is CAISEGDIDTQYF. The rearrangement joins TRBV10-3 to TRBJ2-3; a possible D gene is TRBD1 (6 bases). The CDR3 runs to 13 residues. V was shortened by 3 bases and J by 5 bases, with 9 bases between the two germline ends. The V gene's germline CDR1 is ENHRY and CDR2 SYGVKD.

The chain links TRBV7-2 to TRBJ1-5; 7 bases fit TRBD1. The junction had 7 bases not matched to a gene; V was cut back by 5 bases and J by 0 bases. CDR3 length: 16 residues. CDR1 and CDR2 (germline): SGHTA, FQGNSA. The CDR3 nucleotides read TGTGCCAGCAGCCTCTACGGGACAGATAGCAATCAGCCCCAGCATTTT. Its translation is CASSLYGTDSNQPQHF.

This chain joins TRBV2 and TRBJ2-7; TRBD2 matches 10 bases. The CDR3 spans 15 residues. CDR1 is SNHLY, CDR2 FYNNEI, per germline. Trimming cost V 6 bases and J 2 bases; bases outside gene matches: 7. The chain's CDR3 is CASRSTSGPTYEQYF. The CDR3 nucleotides are TGTGCCAGCAGATCGACTAGCGGGCCTACCTACGAGCAGTACTTC.

The V gene is TRBV7-9, the J gene TRBJ2-1, with D perhaps matching TRBD1 (6 bases). Trimming took off 5 bases at V and 7 bases at J, with 15 bases between the two ends. CDR3 length: 14 residues. Germline lookup yields CDR1 SEHNR and CDR2 FQNEAQ (reference sequence). The CDR3 sequence: CASSTGQYSNEQFF. CDR3 sequence (DNA): TGTGCCAGCAGCACAGGACAGTATTCTAATGAGCAGTTCTTC.

This clonotype turned up a few times. CDR3 sequence reads: CASSAAVGPDYEQYF. CDR3 coding DNA: TGCGCCAGCAGTGCGGCTGTGGGGCCAGACTACGAGCAGTACTTC. The genes are TRBV5-1 and TRBJ2-7; D may be TRBD1 (5 bases). The CDR3 has 15 residues. V shed 5 bases and J shed 3 bases, with 18 bases lying between them. Germline CDR1 and CDR2: SGHRS and YFSETQ.

The sample holds a few counts of this clonotype. This sequence joins TRBV12-3 or TRBV12-4 and TRBJ2-1; no reliable D call. The V end was cut by 3 bases, the J end by 5 bases, with 11 bases between. This CDR3 region has 14 residues. The CDR3 region is CASSFGDPNNEQFF. Here the CDR3 DNA reads TGTGCCAGCAGTTTTGGCGATCCGAACAATGAGCAGTTCTTC.

The sample holds one count of this clonotype. This rearrangement joins TRBV13 to TRBJ1-3, with 8 bases aligning to TRBD1. Germline V CDR1 and CDR2: PRHDT, FYEKMQ (reference sequence). Losses at the gene ends were 2 bases for V and 3 bases for J; bases not matched to a gene: 3. This CDR3 contains 15 residues. The CDR3 loop reads CASSLQGAYGNTIYF. In DNA, the CDR3 is TGTGCCAGCAGCTTACAGGGGGCTTATGGAAACACCATATATTTT.

Note on this clonotype: The junction shows a germline mismatch at one end, possibly a read error. The CDR3 DNA follows: TGTGCCGGCAGCTTAGGAGGTTACGAGCAGTACTTC. Amino acid sequence: CAGSLGGYEQYF. The chain is built from TRBV7-9 and TRBJ2-7, with D possibly matching TRBD2 (5 bases). This CDR3 is 12 amino acids long. Per the germline V gene, CDR1 is SEHNR and CDR2 is FQNEAQ (reference sequence). Based on the CDR3 plus reference TRBV7-9 and TRBJ2-7, the full variable domain is DTGVSQNPRHKITKRGQNVTFRCDPISEHNRLYWYRQTLGQGPEFLTYFQNEAQLEKSRLLSDRFSAERPKGSFSTLEIQRTEQGDSAMYLCAGSLGGYEQYFGPGTRLTVT.

CDR3 in amino acids: CASSPFPPGLAGLGAYEQYF. The CDR3 DNA is TGTGCCAGCAGCCCATTTCCCCCGGGACTAGCGGGCCTAGGAGCCTACGAGCAGTACTTC. The chain is built from TRBV9 and TRBJ2-7, with 12 nucleotides matching TRBD2. CDR1 and CDR2 from the germline V gene are SGDLS and YYNGEE. The CDR3 covers 20 residues. V dropped 4 bases and J dropped 2; count of bases not matched to a gene: 19.

J is TRBJ2-1 and V is TRBV7-2; 8 bases line up with TRBD2. Germline loops: CDR1 SGHTA, CDR2 FQGNSA. The ends lost 7 bases at V and 4 bases at J; junction bases unmatched: 6. CDR3 size: 14 residues. In DNA, the CDR3 is TGTGCCAGCACCACCGGGACTAGATACAATGAGCAGTTCTTC. This codes for CASTTGTRYNEQFF.

This clonotype was observed a few times. The J gene is TRBJ2-3, the V gene TRBV7-9; TRBD2 is a possible D gene (6 bases). The germline gives CDR1 SEHNR, CDR2 FQNEAQ (reference sequence). The CDR3 has 15 amino acids. Trimming pared 7 bases from V and 4 bases from J, leaving 18 bases between. The CDR3 sequence is CASNNMEGTADTQYF. The CDR3 coding sequence is TGTGCCAGCAACAATATGGAGGGTACAGCAGATACGCAGTATTTT.

The chain employs TRBV7-9 and TRBJ2-6; no firm D call. With 4 bases removed from V and 0 bases from J, the gap between germline ends came to 13 bases. The CDR3 contains 17 residues. Per the germline V gene, CDR1 is SEHNR and CDR2 is FQNEAQ (reference sequence). In nucleotides, the CDR3 is TGTGCCAGCAGCTCCACACAGCCCCCCTCTGGGGCCAACGTCCTGACTTTC. Encoded protein: CASSSTQPPSGANVLTF.

The chain uses TRBV7-8 and TRBJ2-5, with 7 positions matching TRBD1. Per germline, CDR1 SGHVS and CDR2 FQNEAQ. CDR3 size: 17 residues. V was pared by 0 bases and J by 4 bases, with 11 bases of the junction left unmatched. CDR3 sequence: CASSLAGNRGAGETQYF. For the CDR3, the DNA is TGTGCCAGCAGCTTAGCAGGGAACAGGGGCGCGGGAGAGACCCAGTACTTC.